This TCR beta chain was captured by sequencing in a study of CD8 T cells in ankylosing spondylitis. TCRdb processed the 5' RACE reads anew with MiXCR; each CDR3 protein has one entry. The sample records 200,000 to 300,000 distinct CDR3 sequences, about 10% being singletons. General study points: Fewer than 10 highly homologous variants made up a TCR beta motif that seemed to typify ankylosing spondylitis blood. A number of the motif variants had already been described in reactive arthritis synovial fluid and blood. Disease-linked clones displayed a CD8+ phenotype and appeared relatively rarely in peripheral blood.

Trimming took 1 base from V and 12 from J; bases not matched to a gene: 4. The CDR3 covers 12 residues. In germline, CDR1 is SGHDN, CDR2 FVKESK. This clonotype has at least ten counts. What it recognizes is unknown. Sequences were obtained from blood, either unsorted or a sorted T cell fraction (not recorded which). The TCR sequence derives from a male donor with ankylosing spondylitis or in good health (not recorded which). The chain carries TRBV14 and TRBJ2-7; 9 positions match TRBD1. The CDR3 DNA follows: TGTGCCAGCAGCCAAGCACAGGGGGCCCCGTACTTC. Its translation is CASSQAQGAPYF.